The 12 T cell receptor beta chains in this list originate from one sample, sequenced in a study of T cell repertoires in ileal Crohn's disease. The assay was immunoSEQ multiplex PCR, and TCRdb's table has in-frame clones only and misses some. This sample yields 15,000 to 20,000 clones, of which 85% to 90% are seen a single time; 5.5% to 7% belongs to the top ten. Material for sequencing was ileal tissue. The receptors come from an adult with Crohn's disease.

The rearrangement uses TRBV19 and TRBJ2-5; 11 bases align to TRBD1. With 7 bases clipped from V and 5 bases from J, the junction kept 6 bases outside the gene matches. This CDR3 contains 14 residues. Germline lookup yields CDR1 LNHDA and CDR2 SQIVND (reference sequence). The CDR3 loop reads CASTGTGGYETQYF. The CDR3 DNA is TGTGCCAGTACCGGGACAGGGGGGTATGAGACCCAGTACTTC.

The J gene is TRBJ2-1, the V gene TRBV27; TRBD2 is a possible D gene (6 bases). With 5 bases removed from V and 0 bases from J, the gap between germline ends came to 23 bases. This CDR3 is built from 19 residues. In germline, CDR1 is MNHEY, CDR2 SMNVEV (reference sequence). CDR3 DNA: TGTGCCAGCAGTGATGGATGGGGTAGCGGAGCCACCTCCTACAATGAGCAGTTCTTC. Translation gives CASSDGWGSGATSYNEQFF.

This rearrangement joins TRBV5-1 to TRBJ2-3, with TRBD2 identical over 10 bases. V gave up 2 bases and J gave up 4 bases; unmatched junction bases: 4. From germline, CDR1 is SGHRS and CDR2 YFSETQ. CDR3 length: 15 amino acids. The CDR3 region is CASSFLAGVPDTQYF. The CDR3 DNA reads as TGCGCCAGCAGCTTCCTAGCGGGAGTACCAGATACGCAGTATTTT.

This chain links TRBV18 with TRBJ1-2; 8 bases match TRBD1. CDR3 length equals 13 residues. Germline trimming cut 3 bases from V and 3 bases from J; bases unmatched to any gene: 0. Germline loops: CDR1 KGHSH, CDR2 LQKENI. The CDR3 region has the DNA TGTGCCAGCTCACCGGACAGGGACTATGGCTACACCTTC. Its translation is CASSPDRDYGYTF. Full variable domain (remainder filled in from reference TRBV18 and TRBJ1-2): NAGVMQNPRHLVRRRGQEARLRCSPMKGHSHVYWYRQLPEEGLKFMVYLQKENIIDESGMPKERFSAEFPKEGPSILRIQQVVRGDSAAYFCASSPDRDYGYTFGSGTRLTVV.

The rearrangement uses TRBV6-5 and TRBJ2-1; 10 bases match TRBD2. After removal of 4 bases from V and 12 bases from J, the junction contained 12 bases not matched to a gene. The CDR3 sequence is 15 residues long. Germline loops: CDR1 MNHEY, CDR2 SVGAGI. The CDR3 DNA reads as TGTGCCAGCAGTTCCAGCGGGAGGGCCGATCTCACGCAGTTCTTC. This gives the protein CASSSSGRADLTQFF.

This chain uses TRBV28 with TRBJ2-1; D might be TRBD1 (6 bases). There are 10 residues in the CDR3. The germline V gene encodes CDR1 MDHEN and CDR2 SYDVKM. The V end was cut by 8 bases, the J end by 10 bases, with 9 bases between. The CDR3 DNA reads TGTGCCAGCCAGAGGGGGGAGCAGTTCTTC. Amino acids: CASQRGEQFF.

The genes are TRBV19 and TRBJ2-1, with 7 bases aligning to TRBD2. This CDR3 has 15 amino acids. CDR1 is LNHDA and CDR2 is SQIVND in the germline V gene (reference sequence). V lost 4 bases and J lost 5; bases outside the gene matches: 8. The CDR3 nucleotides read TGTGCCAGTAGTACCTCTCTCCGGGGGGACAATGAGCAGTTCTTC. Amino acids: CASSTSLRGDNEQFF.

The CDR3 reads CASSSGTFKLTDTQYF. Written as DNA, the CDR3 is TGCGCCAGCAGCTCGGGGACTTTTAAACTCACAGATACGCAGTATTTT. The chain employs TRBV5-1 and TRBJ2-3; a possible D gene is TRBD2 (6 bases). The V and J ends lost 3 bases and 2 bases respectively, with 16 bases between them. The CDR3 runs 16 residues. Germline assignment: CDR1 SGHRS and CDR2 YFSETQ.

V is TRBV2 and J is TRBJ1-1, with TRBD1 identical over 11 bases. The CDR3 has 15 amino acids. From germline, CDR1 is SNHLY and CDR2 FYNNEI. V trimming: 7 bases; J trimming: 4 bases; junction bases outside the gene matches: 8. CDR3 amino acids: CASKPDRGQSTEAFF. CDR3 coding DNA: TGTGCCAGCAAACCGGACAGGGGGCAGAGCACTGAAGCTTTCTTT.

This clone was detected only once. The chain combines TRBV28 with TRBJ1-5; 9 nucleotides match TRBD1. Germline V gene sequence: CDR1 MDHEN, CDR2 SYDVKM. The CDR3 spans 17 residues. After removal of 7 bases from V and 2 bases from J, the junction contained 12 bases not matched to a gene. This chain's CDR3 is CASTRPGTGSGNQPQHF. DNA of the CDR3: TGTGCCAGCACCCGACCCGGGACAGGGTCGGGCAATCAGCCCCAGCATTTT. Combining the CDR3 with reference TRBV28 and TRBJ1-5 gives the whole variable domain DVKVTQSSRYLVKRTGEKVFLECVQDMDHENMFWYRQDPGLGLRLIYFSYDVKMKEKGDIPEGYSVSREKKERFSLILESASTNQTSMYLCASTRPGTGSGNQPQHFGDGTRLSIL.

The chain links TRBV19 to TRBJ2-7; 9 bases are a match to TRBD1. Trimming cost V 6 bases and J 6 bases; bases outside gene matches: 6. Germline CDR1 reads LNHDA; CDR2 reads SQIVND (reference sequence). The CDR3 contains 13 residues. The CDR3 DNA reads TGTGCCAGTAGGGGACAGGGTACTTCCGAGCAGTACTTC. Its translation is CASRGQGTSEQYF.

In DNA form, the CDR3 reads TGCAGCGTCGAATATTCAGGGTATACCGGGGAGCTGTTTTTT. It is translated as CSVEYSGYTGELFF. The chain has TRBV29-1 and TRBJ2-2, with D tentatively TRBD1 (5 bases). The V and J ends lost 6 bases and 5 bases respectively, with 16 bases between them. The CDR3 is 14 residues long. Germline-derived CDR1 and CDR2 are SQVTM and ANQGSEA.